The source of this T cell receptor beta chain is a study of blood T cell repertoires in COVID-19. At the level of the study: Italy, Spain and the United States were the sources of the convalescent and acute COVID-19 samples.

Assay used: immunoSEQ multiplex PCR; TCRdb lists only in-frame clones, some missing. Among some 400,000 clones listed, nearly 90% were seen once. The CDR3 length is 16 residues. V lost 0 bases, J lost 4 bases, and 15 bases lay in between. Per the germline V gene, CDR1 is SQVTM and CDR2 is ANQGSEA. This receptor was identified in a man between 18 and 29 years old with active or convalescent COVID-19. The specimen was peripheral blood. This chain links TRBV29-1 with TRBJ1-4; D may be TRBD1 (6 bases). In DNA form, the CDR3 reads TGCAGCGTTGAAGATTCGGCAGGGGCCCTTAATGAAAAACTGTTTTTT. Its protein is CSVEDSAGALNEKLFF.